One sample yielded the 21 T cell receptor beta chains listed below, sequenced in a study of cytomegalovirus exposure and HLA in healthy donors. PCR amplification relied on 60 Vbeta primers (plus 13 Jbeta primers). The table came from immunoSEQ multiplex PCR; TCRdb's copy has only in-frame clones and leaves some out. The data contain about 110,000 clones, 75% to 85% of them singletons. Source material: PBMCs. These TCRs come from a man aged 50 to 59 in good health and CMV-seronegative.

V and J are TRBV18 and TRBJ1-1, with D possibly matching TRBD1 (6 bases). Germline CDR1 reads KGHSH; CDR2 reads LQKENI. The CDR3 has 13 residues. V lost 6 bases to trimming and J lost 5 bases, with 13 bases between them. DNA for the CDR3: TGTGCCAGCTCTACTACAGGGAGTACTGAAGCTTTCTTT. It encodes CASSTTGSTEAFF.

The chain couples TRBV14 to TRBJ1-2, with TRBD1 as a possible D gene (5 bases). The germline V and J ends were trimmed by 6 bases and 5 bases, with 16 bases remaining between them. The length of the CDR3 is 14 residues. Germline V gives CDR1 SGHDN, CDR2 FVKESK. The CDR3 spells CASSLTRRTYGYTF. The DNA for the CDR3 is TGTGCCAGCAGTCTTACCCGAAGGACATATGGCTACACCTTC. Variable domain in full (rest from reference TRBV14 and TRBJ1-2): EAGVTQFPSHSVIEKGQTVTLRCDPISGHDNLYWYRRVMGKEIKFLLHFVKESKQDESGMPNNRFLAERTGGTYSTLKVQPAELEDSGVYFCASSLTRRTYGYTFGSGTRLTVV.

The genes are TRBV7-9 and TRBJ1-2; D unresolved. Germline CDR1 and CDR2: SEHNR and FQNEAQ (reference sequence). Trimming took 1 base from V and 6 from J, leaving 12 bases between them. The CDR3 has 14 amino acids. CDR3 in DNA: TGTGCCAGCAGCTTAGGAAGATGGGCTGATGGCTACACCTTC. Translated: CASSLGRWADGYTF.

The chain is built from TRBV7-2 and TRBJ2-7, with D hard to call. CDR3 size: 13 residues. Trimming removed 2 bases at V and 1 base at J, with 6 bases between. Germline V gives CDR1 SGHTA, CDR2 FQGNSA. CDR3 sequence: CASSLHSSYEQYF. The DNA of the CDR3 is TGTGCCAGCAGCTTACACAGTTCCTACGAGCAGTACTTC.

The chain links TRBV10-3 to TRBJ2-1; D not certain. V was trimmed by 4 bases and J by 9 bases, leaving 13 bases between them. There are 13 residues in the CDR3. Germline V gives CDR1 ENHRY, CDR2 SYGVKD. The CDR3 bases are TGTGCCATCAGTGCCGAATCGTCCAGTGAGCAGTTCTTC. Its protein is CAISAESSSEQFF.

The chain links TRBV7-8 to TRBJ2-7; 9 positions match TRBD1. This CDR3 has 15 amino acids. Germline V gene data show CDR1 as SGHVS and CDR2 as FQNEAQ. V shed 5 bases, J shed 6 bases, and the junction held 11 bases outside the gene matches. In DNA form, the CDR3 reads TGTGCCAGCAGCCCCGGGACAGGGAGGAACTCCGAGCAGTACGTC. The encoded protein is CASSPGTGRNSEQYV.

This chain joins TRBV6-1 and TRBJ1-3; no clear D. Per the germline V gene, CDR1 is MNHNS and CDR2 is SASEGT. Trimming took off 8 bases at V and 0 bases at J, with 14 bases between the two ends. This CDR3 has 15 residues. The CDR3 DNA is TGTGCCAGCGAAGCTTTACCAGGCTCTGGAAACACCATATATTTT. It encodes CASEALPGSGNTIYF.

The genes are TRBV5-1 and TRBJ2-3, with TRBD1 identical over 7 bases. The CDR3 covers 15 residues. The V segment lost 4 bases and the J segment 0 bases; nucleotides outside the gene matches: 5. Germline loops: CDR1 SGHRS, CDR2 YFSETQ. In nucleotides, the CDR3 is TGCGCCAGCAGCCCAGGGGGTCCGAGCACAGATACGCAGTATTTT. Protein product: CASSPGGPSTDTQYF.

The gene calls are TRBV4-2 and TRBJ2-7; D is possibly TRBD1 (5 bases). The V gene lost 0 bases and the J gene lost 1 base, with 13 bases spanning the gap. The CDR3 is 16 residues long. From germline, CDR1 is LGHNA and CDR2 YNFKEQ. CDR3 nucleotides: TGTGCCAGCAGCCAAGATGGGGCTACCAGATCCTACGAGCAGTACTTC. As protein: CASSQDGATRSYEQYF.

The rearrangement links TRBV10-1 to TRBJ2-1; D perhaps matches TRBD2 (6 bases). This CDR3 region has 14 residues. From germline, CDR1 is WNHNN and CDR2 SYGVQD (reference sequence). V was trimmed by 3 bases and J by 9 bases, leaving 15 bases between them. CDR3 in DNA: TGCGCCAGCAGTGATTCGGCTAGCGTATTTGAGCAGTTCTTC. Amino acids: CASSDSASVFEQFF.

This chain joins TRBV7-9 and TRBJ2-3; perhaps TRBD2 as D (6 bases). CDR1 is SEHNR, CDR2 FQNEAQ, per germline (reference sequence). The CDR3 covers 19 residues. Trimming shortened V by 5 bases and J by 2 bases, and 26 bases separated the two germline ends. The CDR3 DNA is TGTGCCAGCAGCACCTCCATGACCCGGGACTTCCCCATCACAGATACGCAGTATTTT. It specifies CASSTSMTRDFPITDTQYF.

The gene calls are TRBV27 and TRBJ1-5, with 7 bases aligning to TRBD1. The CDR3 is made up of 15 amino acids. Trimming at V came to 5 bases and at J to 4 bases, leaving 8 bases not matched to a gene. Per the germline V gene, CDR1 is MNHEY and CDR2 is SMNVEV (reference sequence). Here the CDR3 DNA reads TGTGCCAGCAGTGATAGGGGGCTCTGGAATCAGCCCCAGCATTTT. Translation: CASSDRGLWNQPQHF.

The rearrangement uses TRBV11-2 and TRBJ2-7; TRBD1 matches at 8 bases. The J segment lost 5 bases and the V segment lost 1 base, leaving 7 bases of the junction unmatched. Germline-derived CDR1 and CDR2 are SGHAT and FQNNGV. The CDR3 has 15 residues. The CDR3 sequence: CASSLGTGIIHEQYF. In DNA form, the CDR3 reads TGTGCCAGCAGCTTAGGGACAGGGATAATCCACGAGCAGTACTTC.

The chain combines TRBV5-6 with TRBJ2-1; 10 positions match TRBD2. Germline CDR1 is SGHDT and CDR2 is YYEEEE. The length of the CDR3 is 15 residues. Trimming took 4 bases from V and 7 from J; bases not matched to a gene: 8. CDR3: CASSPIAGGGNEQFF. CDR3 nucleotide sequence: TGTGCCAGCAGCCCAATAGCGGGGGGAGGAAATGAGCAGTTCTTC.

The V and J genes are TRBV11-2 and TRBJ1-1; 10 nucleotides align to TRBD1. The CDR3 consists of 15 residues. V shed 5 bases and J 7 bases; nucleotides not matched to a gene: 10. Germline CDR1 and CDR2: SGHAT and FQNNGV. CDR3 protein: CASSPRQGAKFEAFF. The CDR3 nucleotides are TGTGCCAGCAGCCCAAGACAGGGGGCTAAGTTTGAAGCTTTCTTT.

The sample holds a few counts of this clone. The chain joins TRBV20-1 to TRBJ2-1; no definite D call. Trimming removed 1 base at V and 7 bases at J, with 5 bases between. The CDR3 extends over 11 amino acids. Germline V gene data show CDR1 as DFQATT and CDR2 as SNEGSKA (reference sequence). The CDR3 nucleotides read TGCAGTGCTAGAGGGCTGAATGAGCAGTTCTTC. The encoded protein is CSARGLNEQFF.

This sequence joins TRBV7-2 and TRBJ1-2; D remains ambiguous. Germline V lookup: CDR1 SGHTA, CDR2 FQGNSA. V was cut by 4 bases and J by 0 bases, with 6 bases left in between. The CDR3 totals 13 residues. CDR3 region: CASSSFSNYGYTF. Written as DNA, the CDR3 is TGTGCCAGCAGCTCCTTTTCTAACTATGGCTACACCTTC.

The V call is TRBV6-1, the J call TRBJ1-2; D remains ambiguous. Germline V lookup: CDR1 MNHNS, CDR2 SASEGT. This CDR3 comprises 12 residues. Trimming removed 7 bases at V and 3 bases at J, with 9 bases between. CDR3 in DNA: TGTGCCAGCACCCCCAGTGACTATGGCTACACCTTC. This sequence encodes CASTPSDYGYTF.

The J gene is TRBJ2-5, the V gene TRBV11-3; D call uncertain. Trimming stripped 1 base from V and 7 bases from J, with 4 bases between. Per germline, CDR1 SGHNT and CDR2 YENEEA. This CDR3 has 11 residues. Here the CDR3 reads CASSLGGTQYF. The CDR3 bases are TGTGCCAGCAGCTTAGGCGGGACCCAGTACTTC.

Of note for this clone: Other DNA sequences within the sample encode an identical CDR3. The V and J genes are TRBV5-1 and TRBJ2-5, with 9 bases identical to TRBD2. The CDR3 extends over 15 amino acids. J gave up 2 bases and V 0 bases, and 2 bases lay outside the gene matches. Per germline, CDR1 SGHRS and CDR2 YFSETQ. The CDR3 reads CASSLEAGGQETQYF. CDR3 coding DNA: TGCGCCAGCAGCTTGGAAGCGGGGGGACAAGAGACCCAGTACTTC. Based on the CDR3 plus reference TRBV5-1 and TRBJ2-5, the full variable domain is KAGVTQTPRYLIKTRGQQVTLSCSPISGHRSVSWYQQTPGQGLQFLFEYFSETQRNKGNFPGRFSGRQFSNSRSEMNVSTLELGDSALYLCASSLEAGGQETQYFGPGTRLLVL.

The gene calls are TRBV30 and TRBJ1-2, with D possibly matching TRBD1 (6 bases). The CDR3 spans 12 residues. V shed 8 bases and J shed 4 bases, with 14 bases lying between them. CDR1 is GTSNPN and CDR2 is SVGIG in the germline V gene (reference sequence). The CDR3 DNA sequence: TGTGCCCAACAGGGTTCTGGCTATGGCTACACCTTC. This codes for CAQQGSGYGYTF.